The 24 T cell receptor beta chains below were found in one sample sequenced in a study of vaccination effects on CD4 cells after COVID-19. When less than 12 days of culture had elapsed, CD4+ T cells were isolated. The person acquired a PCR-confirmed SARS-CoV-2 infection between March and December 2020. The vaccine given was either BNT162b2 or mRNA-1273, in two doses. For these TCRs, the target antigens are not known. The assay was immunoSEQ multiplex PCR, and TCRdb's table has in-frame clones only and misses some. The sample records around 44,000 clones, less than 85% being singletons. The sequencing used CD4+ T cells from PBMCs cultured without peptide, collected after COVID-19 vaccination. These receptors were taken from a human donor who had a prior SARS-CoV-2 infection.

V is TRBV3-1 (or the pseudogene TRBV3-2) and J is TRBJ2-7, with TRBD1 matching over 7 bases. The CDR3 is 14 amino acids. CDR1 and CDR2 (germline): LGHDT, YNNKEL (reference sequence). Unmatched junction bases numbered 9, after V lost 4 bases and J lost 6 bases. CDR3 coding DNA: TGTGCCAGCAGCCCCTGGGACAGTTTTTCCGAGCAGTACTTC. It translates to CASSPWDSFSEQYF.

This rearrangement joins TRBV7-2 to TRBJ2-5, with D hard to call. Per the germline V gene, CDR1 is SGHTA and CDR2 is FQGNSA. V gave up 3 bases and J gave up 7 bases, with 9 bases separating them. The CDR3 runs to 12 residues. Written as DNA, the CDR3 is TGTGCCAGCAGCTTGGCGGAGCGGACCCAGTACTTC. This encodes CASSLAERTQYF. Looking up the rest from reference TRBV7-2 and TRBJ2-5 gives the full variable domain: GAGVSQSPSNKVTEKGKDVELRCDPISGHTALYWYRQSLGQGLEFLIYFQGNSAPDKSGLPSDRFSAERTGGSVSTLTIQRTQQEDSAVYLCASSLAERTQYFGPGTRLLVL.

The chain links TRBV4-1 to TRBJ2-3; tentative D call: TRBD2 (5 bases). The germline V and J ends were trimmed by 0 bases and 2 bases, with 12 bases remaining between them. The germline gives CDR1 MGHRA, CDR2 YSYEKL. The CDR3 consists of 16 residues. The CDR3 nucleotides read TGCGCCAGCAGCCAAGATCGAGTAGCGAACACAGATACGCAGTATTTT. This gives the protein CASSQDRVANTDTQYF.

A few counts support this clone. A read error may account for a junction end that differs from germline. The V gene is TRBV7-7, the J gene TRBJ2-2, with 11 bases aligning to TRBD1. The CDR3 is 16 amino acids. Germline CDR1 reads SSHAT; CDR2 reads FNYEAQ (reference sequence). The CDR3 spells CASSLGTGGQSGELFF. The CDR3, as DNA: TGTGCTAGCAGCTTAGGGACAGGGGGGCAGAGCGGGGAGCTGTTTTTT.

Written as DNA, the CDR3 is TGCAGTGCTAGTAAAAGGGGGCACTGGACTGAAGCTTTCTTT. Its protein product is CSASKRGHWTEAFF. The gene calls are TRBV20-1 and TRBJ1-1, with TRBD1 matching over 7 bases. Germline assignment: CDR1 DFQATT and CDR2 SNEGSKA (reference sequence). This CDR3 region has 14 residues. Trimming took 3 bases from V and 5 from J; bases not matched to a gene: 9.

This chain connects TRBV10-3 to TRBJ2-5, with 9 bases matching TRBD1. J was trimmed by 4 bases and V by 6 bases; bases with no gene match: 3. The CDR3 is made up of 13 amino acids. Germline V gene lookup returns CDR1 ENHRY and CDR2 SYGVKD. The chain's CDR3 is CAISRDRAETQYF. In DNA, the CDR3 is TGTGCCATCAGCCGGGACAGGGCAGAGACCCAGTACTTC.

This chain links TRBV18 with TRBJ2-2; D not certain. Germline lookup yields CDR1 KGHSH and CDR2 LQKENI. V shed 1 base and J shed 4 bases, with 1 base lying between them. The length of the CDR3 is 12 residues. The CDR3 DNA follows: TGTGCCAGCTCACCACGCACCGGGGAGCTGTTTTTT. Residues: CASSPRTGELFF.

This clone has a handful of counts. The rearrangement uses TRBV25-1 and TRBJ1-5; TRBD1 matches 7 bases. The CDR3 runs 14 residues. Trimming removed 5 bases from V and 5 bases from J; junction bases left unmatched: 6. Germline V gene lookup returns CDR1 MGHDK and CDR2 SYGVNS. The CDR3 is CASSHAGGDQPQHF. CDR3 in DNA: TGTGCCAGCAGTCACGCAGGGGGTGATCAGCCCCAGCATTTT.

The genes are TRBV5-6 and TRBJ2-6; a weak D match, TRBD2 (7 bases). V lost 5 bases and J 4 bases, leaving 13 bases between the germline ends. Germline V lookup: CDR1 SGHDT, CDR2 YYEEEE. This CDR3 is 15 amino acids long. The CDR3, as DNA: TGTGCCAGCAGGGGGGGGACACTGGGGGCCAACGTCCTGACTTTC. Translated: CASRGGTLGANVLTF.

Turning to this clone: The sample contains more than one DNA sequence encoding this CDR3. The chain has TRBV5-1 and TRBJ2-5, with 8 nucleotides matching TRBD2. There are 15 residues in the CDR3. With 1 base clipped from V and 2 bases from J, the junction kept 4 bases outside the gene matches. Germline V gene data show CDR1 as SGHRS and CDR2 as YFSETQ. The CDR3 reads CASSLSLAGQETQYF. CDR3 bases: TGCGCCAGCAGCTTGAGCCTAGCGGGTCAAGAGACCCAGTACTTC.

The chain couples TRBV4-3 to TRBJ2-1, with 13 bases matching TRBD2. Germline V gives CDR1 LGHNA, CDR2 YSLEER. J lost 7 bases, V lost 2 bases, and 5 bases had no gene match. This CDR3 spans 16 amino acids. As DNA, the CDR3 is TGCGCCAGCAGCCAACGGACTAGCGGGAGATTGAATGAGCAGTTCTTC. Translating gives CASSQRTSGRLNEQFF.

The chain has TRBV7-2 and TRBJ2-3; a possible D gene is TRBD2 (6 bases). Trimming removed 2 bases at V and 2 bases at J, with 8 bases between. The germline V gene has CDR1 SGHTA and CDR2 FQGNSA. The CDR3 sequence is 14 residues long. The CDR3 DNA follows: TGTGCCAGCAGCTTACGGACTACCACAGATACGCAGTATTTT. Translating it yields CASSLRTTTDTQYF.

This clone is classed as medium-sized. This sequence joins TRBV4-2 and TRBJ1-1; 10 bases agree with TRBD1. The germline V gene has CDR1 LGHNA and CDR2 YNFKEQ. CDR3 length: 17 residues. J lost 6 bases, V lost 2 bases, and 12 bases had no gene match. CDR3 amino acids: CASSQIRGTGAGAEAFF. CDR3 bases: TGTGCCAGCAGCCAAATTCGGGGGACAGGGGCTGGGGCTGAAGCTTTCTTT.

The genes are TRBV24-1 and TRBJ2-1, with TRBD1 matching 11 bases. This CDR3 comprises 17 residues. V was clipped by 4 bases and J by 5 bases; unmatched bases: 9. Germline assignment: CDR1 KGHDR and CDR2 SFDVKD. The CDR3 DNA reads as TGTGCCACCAGTGACCCCCCCTGGGGACAGGGGGACAATGAGCAGTTCTTC. Translation gives CATSDPPWGQGDNEQFF.

This chain links TRBV5-1 with TRBJ2-5; TRBD2 agrees at 7 bases. V lost 2 bases, J lost 7 bases, and 8 bases stayed unmatched. The CDR3 loop spans 14 amino acids. Germline lookup yields CDR1 SGHRS and CDR2 YFSETQ. In DNA form, the CDR3 reads TGCGCCAGCAGCTTCGGGCTAGCGGATGGGACCCAGTACTTC. Amino acid sequence: CASSFGLADGTQYF.

This clone came up a few times. V usage is TRBV30 and J usage is TRBJ2-7; TRBD1 or TRBD2 may be the D gene (6 bases each). CDR1 is GTSNPN and CDR2 is SVGIG in the germline V gene (reference sequence). Between the trimmed V and J ends, which lost 5 bases and 2 bases, there was a span of 19 bases. The CDR3 is 15 amino acids. As DNA, the CDR3 is TGTGCCTGGCTATTTTTCACGGGGGCGACCTACGAGCAGTACTTC. It yields the protein CAWLFFTGATYEQYF.

V gene TRBV4-1 combines with J gene TRBJ2-4; D might be TRBD2 (6 bases). The CDR3 loop spans 16 amino acids. Germline V gives CDR1 MGHRA, CDR2 YSYEKL. V shed 3 bases and J shed 0 bases, with 12 bases lying between them. CDR3 amino acids: CASSHRAGLAKNIQYF. The CDR3, as DNA: TGCGCCAGCAGCCACCGGGCGGGGCTAGCCAAAAACATTCAGTACTTC.

V gene TRBV30 combines with J gene TRBJ2-7, with D unclear. The V gene lost 2 bases and the J gene lost 7 bases, with 12 bases spanning the gap. Germline assignment: CDR1 GTSNPN and CDR2 SVGIG (reference sequence). The CDR3 is 12 residues long. CDR3 sequence reads: CAWSRPRFEQYF. CDR3 in DNA: TGTGCCTGGAGTCGCCCCCGGTTTGAGCAGTACTTC.

The chain uses TRBV3-1 (or the pseudogene TRBV3-2) and TRBJ2-2, with D unclear. Germline V gene lookup returns CDR1 LGHDT and CDR2 YNNKEL (reference sequence). Trimming cost V 6 bases and J 6 bases, with 20 bases left between them. The CDR3 covers 16 residues. CDR3 DNA: TGTGCCAGCAGATTGCGGCGCGCTACTGGGGCCGGGGAGCTGTTTTTT. Translating it yields CASRLRRATGAGELFF.

The V and J genes are TRBV30 and TRBJ2-7; D call uncertain. The length of the CDR3 is 13 residues. The germline V and J ends were trimmed by 2 bases and 2 bases, with 10 bases remaining between them. Germline-derived CDR1 and CDR2 are GTSNPN and SVGIG (reference sequence). CDR3 nucleotide sequence: TGTGCCTGGAGTATTGGCACTGCCTACGAGCAGTACTTC. This sequence encodes CAWSIGTAYEQYF.

The chain recombines TRBV9 with TRBJ1-1; tentatively, D is TRBD1 (5 bases). This CDR3 is built from 17 residues. From germline, CDR1 is SGDLS and CDR2 YYNGEE. V was pared by 0 bases and J by 3 bases, with 18 bases between. CDR3 sequence (DNA): TGTGCCAGCAGCGTAGACCCTCTGGGACTATGGGACACTGAAGCTTTCTTT. Protein product: CASSVDPLGLWDTEAFF.

On this clone itself: At one end, the junction sequence differs from germline, possibly due to a read error. This chain links TRBV7-2 with TRBJ2-1, with D possibly being TRBD1 or TRBD2 (5 bases each). The CDR3 is made up of 15 amino acids. Germline lookup yields CDR1 SGHTA and CDR2 FQGNSA. Here the CDR3 DNA reads TGTGTCAGCAGCTCCGGGGCGACGGCCTACAATGAGCAGTTCTTC. This codes for CVSSSGATAYNEQFF.

The chain is built from TRBV25-1 and TRBJ2-7; 7 bases agree with TRBD1. Germline CDR1 reads MGHDK; CDR2 reads SYGVNS. The V segment lost 7 bases and the J segment 3 bases; nucleotides outside the gene matches: 3. There are 12 residues in the CDR3. The CDR3 loop reads CASTDRLYEQYF. In DNA form, the CDR3 reads TGTGCCAGCACGGACAGGCTCTACGAGCAGTACTTC.

The chain has TRBV5-4 and TRBJ1-2; 9 positions agree with TRBD1. J gave up 4 bases and V 2 bases, and 6 bases lay outside the gene matches. The CDR3 runs to 15 residues. The germline V gene encodes CDR1 SGHNT and CDR2 YYREEE (reference sequence). CDR3 region: CASSLIGTGSYGYTF. DNA for the CDR3: TGTGCCAGCAGCTTAATTGGGACAGGGAGCTATGGCTACACCTTC.